One and the same sample provided the 31 T cell receptor beta chains below, sequenced in a study of a mutant IDH1 vaccine in newly diagnosed glioma. The time point: week 11, during vaccination. Every vaccination contained 300 ug of the mutant IDH1 20-mer peptide and was paired with topical imiquimod. Here immunoSEQ multiplex PCR was the method, and the copy in TCRdb shows in-frame clones only, minus some. The sample includes roughly 120,000 clones, 90% seen only once; the top ten take 0.61%. Their cognate antigens are unknown. The sequencing used PBMCs, collected from a glioma patient whose treatment included an IDH1 peptide vaccine. These receptors were taken from a woman aged 50 to 60 with glioma.

V usage is TRBV5-4 and J usage is TRBJ2-4, with TRBD2 matching over 8 bases. The CDR3 is 16 amino acids. The V gene end was trimmed by 0 bases and the J gene end by 8 bases; junction bases not matched to a gene: 10. The germline CDR1 and CDR2 sequences are SGHNT and YYREEE (reference sequence). The CDR3 loop is CASSLANSGIGDIQYF. For the CDR3, the DNA is TGTGCCAGCAGCTTGGCGAATAGCGGGATAGGAGACATTCAGTACTTC.

The chain links TRBV2 to TRBJ1-5; D possibly corresponds to TRBD1 (5 bases). V was clipped by 8 bases and J by 1 base, with 12 bases between them. Looked up from germline, CDR1 is SNHLY and CDR2 is FYNNEI. CDR3 size: 14 residues. The CDR3 loop is CASVQGTSNQPQHF. CDR3 nucleotide sequence: TGTGCCAGCGTTCAGGGCACAAGCAATCAGCCCCAGCATTTT.

The V and J genes are TRBV13 and TRBJ2-1; 10 bases agree with TRBD2. CDR3 length equals 17 residues. From germline, CDR1 is PRHDT and CDR2 FYEKMQ (reference sequence). The J segment lost 5 bases and the V segment lost 2 bases, leaving 9 bases of the junction unmatched. In nucleotides, the CDR3 is TGTGCCAGCAGCTTAAGAGCGGGAGGGCAGCCACACAATGAGCAGTTCTTC. This gives the protein CASSLRAGGQPHNEQFF.

This chain links TRBV18 with TRBJ2-7; 13 bases line up with TRBD2. The CDR3 totals 17 residues. The V gene's germline CDR1 is KGHSH and CDR2 LQKENI. J lost 3 bases, V lost 4 bases, and 9 bases had no gene match. This chain's CDR3 is CASSHRTSGRWDYEQYF. CDR3 DNA: TGTGCCAGCTCACACAGGACTAGCGGGAGATGGGACTACGAGCAGTACTTC.

This chain joins TRBV5-1 and TRBJ2-1; D might be TRBD2 (7 bases). CDR1 is SGHRS, CDR2 YFSETQ, per germline. V dropped 7 bases and J dropped 3 bases, with 17 bases sitting between them. The CDR3 extends over 15 amino acids. The CDR3 nucleotides read TGCGCCAGCCGCCTAGGGGGGGATAGCTACAATGAGCAGTTCTTC. Its protein product is CASRLGGDSYNEQFF.

The chain recombines TRBV6-1 with TRBJ2-1; TRBD2 matches at 7 bases. J lost 5 bases, V lost 8 bases, and 0 bases had no gene match. The CDR3 consists of 11 residues. Germline V CDR1 and CDR2: MNHNS, SASEGT. CDR3 sequence reads: CASAGDNEQFF. CDR3 sequence (DNA): TGTGCCAGCGCGGGGGACAATGAGCAGTTCTTC.

The rearrangement links TRBV6-5 to TRBJ1-5, with 8 bases identical to TRBD1. The CDR3 length is 14 residues. J lost 3 bases, V lost 6 bases, and 4 bases had no gene match. CDR1 is MNHEY and CDR2 is SVGAGI in the germline V gene. The chain's CDR3 is CASSPGGHNQPQHF. In DNA form, the CDR3 reads TGTGCCAGCAGCCCAGGGGGCCACAATCAGCCCCAGCATTTT.

J is TRBJ1-5 and V is TRBV18; D may be TRBD1 (6 bases). Trimming shortened V by 1 base and J by 1 base, and 8 bases separated the two germline ends. CDR1 and CDR2 from the germline V gene are KGHSH and LQKENI. The CDR3 is made up of 15 amino acids. CDR3 protein: CASSPQTGSNQPQHF. The CDR3 nucleotides read TGTGCCAGCTCACCACAAACAGGGAGCAATCAGCCCCAGCATTTT.

The chain is built from TRBV7-9 and TRBJ2-7; D is unclear. This CDR3 is built from 12 residues. Trimming took off 2 bases at V and 4 bases at J, with 6 bases between the two ends. Germline CDR1 and CDR2: SEHNR and FQNEAQ (reference sequence). CDR3 sequence (DNA): TGTGCCAGCAGCTTACCGTATTACGAGCAGTACTTC. This translates into CASSLPYYEQYF.

This clone was picked up one time. The rearrangement uses TRBV14 and TRBJ2-1; the D is unclear. V was shortened by 4 bases and J by 0 bases, with 13 bases between the two germline ends. CDR1 is SGHDN, CDR2 FVKESK, per germline. This CDR3 is 16 amino acids long. CDR3 DNA: TGTGCCAGCAGCCGTCCCCTAAGATACTCCTACAATGAGCAGTTCTTC. Amino acids: CASSRPLRYSYNEQFF.

This sequence joins TRBV18 and TRBJ1-6; D may be TRBD1 (5 bases). Germline assignment: CDR1 KGHSH and CDR2 LQKENI. V shed 6 bases and J shed 8 bases, with 11 bases lying between them. This CDR3 spans 13 amino acids. DNA for the CDR3: TGTGCCAGCTCGGGGACTGGAGATTCACCCCTCCACTTT. Encoded protein: CASSGTGDSPLHF. Filled out from reference TRBV18 and TRBJ1-6, the complete variable domain reads NAGVMQNPRHLVRRRGQEARLRCSPMKGHSHVYWYRQLPEEGLKFMVYLQKENIIDESGMPKERFSAEFPKEGPSILRIQQVVRGDSAAYFCASSGTGDSPLHFGNGTRLTVT.

V usage is TRBV6-6 and J usage is TRBJ1-1; D possibly corresponds to TRBD1 (5 bases). CDR3 length: 13 amino acids. Trimming cost V 8 bases and J 0 bases, with 10 bases left between them. Looked up from germline, CDR1 is MNHNY and CDR2 is SVGAGI (reference sequence). The CDR3 nucleotides are TGTGCCAGCGTTGACAGCATGAACACTGAAGCTTTCTTT. It is translated as CASVDSMNTEAFF.

The CDR3 DNA is TGTGCCAGCAGCTTGACAGGGGGCTTAGTTGGGGCCAACGTCCTGACTTTC. Amino acid sequence: CASSLTGGLVGANVLTF. The rearrangement joins TRBV7-2 to TRBJ2-6; 10 bases map to TRBD1. This CDR3 region has 17 residues. The junction had 5 bases not matched to a gene; V was cut back by 3 bases and J by 3 bases. The germline gives CDR1 SGHTA, CDR2 FQGNSA. Using reference TRBV7-2 and TRBJ2-6 for the parts outside the CDR3, the full variable domain is GAGVSQSPSNKVTEKGKDVELRCDPISGHTALYWYRQSLGQGLEFLIYFQGNSAPDKSGLPSDRFSAERTGGSVSTLTIQRTQQEDSAVYLCASSLTGGLVGANVLTFGAGSRLTVL.

The V gene is TRBV14, the J gene TRBJ2-7, with TRBD1 matching over 12 bases. Germline V gene data show CDR1 as SGHDN and CDR2 as FVKESK. Trimming at V came to 4 bases and at J to 7 bases, leaving 5 bases not matched to a gene. The CDR3 contains 14 residues. The CDR3 coding sequence is TGTGCCAGCAGCCCGTGGGACAGGGGGCGGGAGCAGTACTTC. Protein sequence: CASSPWDRGREQYF.

V is TRBV11-2 and J is TRBJ1-3, with 7 bases aligning to TRBD1. This CDR3 is 15 amino acids long. CDR1 and CDR2 (germline): SGHAT, FQNNGV. V lost 5 bases, J lost 11 bases, and 15 bases stayed unmatched. The CDR3 DNA reads TGTGCCAGCAGCATTGACAGGGCCTCCGATATAGCCATATATTTT. Protein: CASSIDRASDIAIYF.

In this sample, this clone turned up a few times. The CDR3 reads CAISEGVGGVITEAFF. Written as DNA, the CDR3 is TGTGCCATCAGTGAGGGAGTTGGGGGTGTCATCACTGAAGCTTTCTTT. This chain uses TRBV10-3 with TRBJ1-1; a possible D gene is TRBD1 (5 bases). Germline CDR1 is ENHRY and CDR2 is SYGVKD. The CDR3 is 16 residues long. The V end was cut by 2 bases, the J end by 4 bases, with 17 bases between.

The chain uses TRBV5-4 and TRBJ2-1; 9 bases are shared with TRBD2. Per germline, CDR1 SGHNT and CDR2 YYREEE (reference sequence). CDR3 length: 15 residues. Trimming cost V 1 base and J 3 bases; bases outside gene matches: 2. DNA of the CDR3: TGTGCCAGCAGCTTGAATAGCGGGAGCTACAATGAGCAGTTCTTC. Amino acids: CASSLNSGSYNEQFF.

This chain connects TRBV28 to TRBJ2-3, with 9 positions matching TRBD2. CDR3 length equals 14 residues. J gave up 1 base and V 6 bases, and 2 bases lay outside the gene matches. In germline, CDR1 is MDHEN, CDR2 SYDVKM. CDR3: CASSRTSGTDTQYF. CDR3 in DNA: TGTGCCAGCAGCCGGACTAGCGGCACAGATACGCAGTATTTT.

The chain recombines TRBV6-5 with TRBJ1-2; D remains ambiguous. Germline V lookup: CDR1 MNHEY, CDR2 SVGAGI. The V and J ends lost 0 bases and 4 bases respectively, with 6 bases between them. The length of the CDR3 is 13 residues. The CDR3 is CASSYSILYGYTF. CDR3 coding DNA: TGTGCCAGCAGTTACTCGATTCTCTATGGCTACACCTTC.

The chain carries TRBV28 and TRBJ1-5; 9 nucleotides match TRBD1. The germline V gene has CDR1 MDHEN and CDR2 SYDVKM. There are 16 residues in the CDR3. Trimming removed 5 bases from V and 4 bases from J; junction bases left unmatched: 9. CDR3 sequence reads: CASSGGGQGRNQPQHF. The CDR3 nucleotides read TGTGCCAGCAGTGGGGGAGGACAGGGGAGGAATCAGCCCCAGCATTTT.

The gene calls are TRBV5-5 and TRBJ2-3, with D possibly matching TRBD2 (6 bases). The CDR3 totals 15 residues. The germline gives CDR1 SGHKS, CDR2 YYEKEE (reference sequence). The V and J ends lost 4 bases and 1 base respectively, with 13 bases between them. CDR3 region: CASSLLGGGTDTQYF. In DNA form, the CDR3 reads TGTGCCAGCAGCCTCCTGGGGGGTGGCACAGATACGCAGTATTTT.

The chain employs TRBV7-9 and TRBJ2-7; D perhaps matches TRBD1 (5 bases). CDR3 size: 13 residues. CDR1 and CDR2 from the germline V gene are SEHNR and FQNEAQ (reference sequence). Trimming left V 2 bases short and J 2 bases short, with 7 bases between. The CDR3 loop reads CASSLQGAYEQYF. The CDR3 DNA reads as TGTGCCAGCAGCTTACAGGGTGCCTACGAGCAGTACTTC.

Details on this clone: Germline is not matched at one junction end, which may reflect a read error. V is TRBV2 and J is TRBJ2-7, with D possibly TRBD1 on 5 matching bases. This CDR3 region has 8 residues. The germline V gene has CDR1 SNHLY and CDR2 FYNNEI. CDR3 DNA sequence: TGTGCCAGCAGTCAAGACAGCTTC. Translating gives CASSQDSF. Filled out from reference TRBV2 and TRBJ2-7, the complete variable domain reads EPEVTQTPSHQVTQMGQEVILRCVPISNHLYFYWYRQILGQKVEFLVSFYNNEISEKSEIFDDQFSVERPDGSNFTLKIRSTKLEDSAMYFCASSQDSFGPGTRLTVT.

The gene calls are TRBV5-1 and TRBJ2-7, with TRBD2 matching over 7 bases. With 6 bases clipped from V and 2 bases from J, the junction kept 11 bases outside the gene matches. The length of the CDR3 is 15 residues. Germline assignment: CDR1 SGHRS and CDR2 YFSETQ. The CDR3 DNA is TGCGCCAGCACCGGAGGGCGGGAGCTTCCCTACGAGCAGTACTTC. It codes for CASTGGRELPYEQYF.

This clone was found once. The CDR3 DNA reads as TGTGCCAGCAGCTTGTGGTCAGGGTACTCCTACGAGCAGTACTTC. Translating gives CASSLWSGYSYEQYF. V gene TRBV5-5 combines with J gene TRBJ2-7; perhaps TRBD1 as D (5 bases). Germline-derived CDR1 and CDR2 are SGHKS and YYEKEE (reference sequence). V gave up 1 base and J gave up 0 bases, with 11 bases separating them. The CDR3 sequence is 15 residues long.

The CDR3 bases are TGTGCCAGCAGCCAACACTCTGGGGCCAACGTCCTGACTTTC. Translated: CASSQHSGANVLTF. The chain combines TRBV28 with TRBJ2-6; no clear D gene. Germline V lookup: CDR1 MDHEN, CDR2 SYDVKM. CDR3 length: 14 amino acids. V lost 6 bases and J lost 0, with 6 bases in between. The full variable domain, with the rest looked up from reference TRBV28 and TRBJ2-6, is DVKVTQSSRYLVKRTGEKVFLECVQDMDHENMFWYRQDPGLGLRLIYFSYDVKMKEKGDIPEGYSVSREKKERFSLILESASTNQTSMYLCASSQHSGANVLTFGAGSRLTVL.

The chain combines TRBV28 with TRBJ1-2, with 9 bases fitting TRBD1. Germline values: CDR1 MDHEN, CDR2 SYDVKM. The CDR3 spans 13 residues. V dropped 10 bases and J dropped 8; count of bases not matched to a gene: 11. CDR3 bases: TGTGCCACCATTTCCCCTACAGGGGGCGGCTACACCTTC. This translates into CATISPTGGGYTF.

The chain couples TRBV15 to TRBJ2-5; 8 bases match TRBD1. V was clipped by 4 bases and J by 1 base; unmatched bases: 8. Germline V CDR1 and CDR2: LNHNV, YYDKDF (reference sequence). CDR3 length: 16 amino acids. The CDR3 here is CATSIEDRDTQETQYF. The CDR3 nucleotides read TGTGCCACCAGCATCGAGGACAGGGACACCCAAGAGACCCAGTACTTC.

This chain connects TRBV7-8 to TRBJ2-1, with 7 bases fitting TRBD2. Germline CDR1 and CDR2: SGHVS and FQNEAQ. This CDR3 region has 15 residues. The V segment lost 3 bases and the J segment 1 base; nucleotides outside the gene matches: 3. The CDR3 spells CASSFTSVSYNEQFF. DNA for the CDR3: TGTGCCAGCAGCTTTACTAGCGTGTCCTACAATGAGCAGTTCTTC. Together with reference TRBV7-8 and TRBJ2-1, the CDR3 gives the full variable domain: GAGVSQSPRYKVAKRGQDVALRCDPISGHVSLFWYQQALGQGPEFLTYFQNEAQLDKSGLPSDRFFAERPEGSVSTLKIQRTQQEDSAVYLCASSFTSVSYNEQFFGPGTRLTVL.

J is TRBJ1-2 and V is TRBV6-5; D is perhaps TRBD1 (6 bases). Trimming cost V 0 bases and J 6 bases, with 11 bases left between them. Germline CDR1 MNHEY, CDR2 SVGAGI. This CDR3 contains 14 residues. DNA of the CDR3: TGTGCCAGCAGTTACTCGGCAGGGGACGATGGCTACACCTTC. Translating gives CASSYSAGDDGYTF.

The J gene is TRBJ1-4, the V gene TRBV12-5, with 7 bases identical to TRBD1. V trimming: 6 bases; J trimming: 7 bases; junction bases outside the gene matches: 8. CDR1 and CDR2 from the germline V gene are LGHNT and FRNRAP. The CDR3 length is 14 residues. The CDR3 DNA reads as TGTGCTAGTGGAAATCCAGGGGGATCTGAAAAACTGTTTTTT. Its protein is CASGNPGGSEKLFF.